The entry that follows covers one TCR beta chain sequence. Its specificity is unknown. Primary melanoma in these patients was surgically resected but could recur metastatically. CDR1 is SGHDN, CDR2 FVKESK, per germline. CDR3 length: 14 amino acids. V lost 5 bases to trimming and J lost 7 bases; unmatched junction nucleotides: 6. Measured with immunoSEQ multiplex PCR; TCRdb has only the in-frame clones, and not every one. The table lists over a thousand clones, around 72% of them singletons. The data are from a study of primary melanoma T cells and metastatic recurrence. As for the study in general: Primary melanomas here were stage T2 to T4, over 1 mm thick. Study outcomes and limitations: T-cell fraction over 20% seemed protective regardless of ulceration or nodes.

The clonotype comes from a human donor with melanoma. This rearrangement joins TRBV14 to TRBJ2-3; 10 bases fit TRBD1. The specimen sequenced was melanoma tumor tissue. The DNA of the CDR3 is TGTGCCAGCAGCGAGACAGGGGGCCGAAATACGCAGTATTTT. It codes for CASSETGGRNTQYF.